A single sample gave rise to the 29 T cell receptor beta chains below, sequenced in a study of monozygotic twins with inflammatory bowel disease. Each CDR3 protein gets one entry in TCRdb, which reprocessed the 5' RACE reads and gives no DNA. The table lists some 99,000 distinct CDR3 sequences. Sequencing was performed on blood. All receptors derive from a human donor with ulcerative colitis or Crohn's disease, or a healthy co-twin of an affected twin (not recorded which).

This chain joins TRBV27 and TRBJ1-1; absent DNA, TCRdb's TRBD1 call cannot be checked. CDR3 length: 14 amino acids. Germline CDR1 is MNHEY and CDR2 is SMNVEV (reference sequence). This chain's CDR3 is CASSFHPSGAEAFF.

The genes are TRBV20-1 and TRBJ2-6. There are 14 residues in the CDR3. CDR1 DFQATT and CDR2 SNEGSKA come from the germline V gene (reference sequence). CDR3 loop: CSAPRDPGANVLTF.

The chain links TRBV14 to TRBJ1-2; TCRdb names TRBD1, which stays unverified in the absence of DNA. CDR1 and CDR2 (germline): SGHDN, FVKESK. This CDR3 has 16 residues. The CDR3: CASSQVGTGGEGGYTF.

CDR3: CASSVEVWNYGYTF. This rearrangement joins TRBV9 to TRBJ1-2. The CDR3 has 14 residues. CDR1 is SGDLS, CDR2 YYNGEE, per germline.

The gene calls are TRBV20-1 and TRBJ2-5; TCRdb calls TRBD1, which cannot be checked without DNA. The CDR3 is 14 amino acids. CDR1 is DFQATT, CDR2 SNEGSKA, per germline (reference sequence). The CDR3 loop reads CSTGQIAYQETQYF.

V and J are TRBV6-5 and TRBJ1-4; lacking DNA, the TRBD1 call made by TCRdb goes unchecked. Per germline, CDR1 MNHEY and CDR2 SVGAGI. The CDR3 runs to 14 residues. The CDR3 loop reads CASSLGQGVEKLFF.

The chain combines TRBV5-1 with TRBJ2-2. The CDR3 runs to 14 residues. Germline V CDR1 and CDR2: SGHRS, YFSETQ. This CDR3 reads CASSLGVDPGELFF.

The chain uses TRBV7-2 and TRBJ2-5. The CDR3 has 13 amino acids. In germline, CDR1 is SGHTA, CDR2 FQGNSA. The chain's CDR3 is CASSINEFGTQYF.

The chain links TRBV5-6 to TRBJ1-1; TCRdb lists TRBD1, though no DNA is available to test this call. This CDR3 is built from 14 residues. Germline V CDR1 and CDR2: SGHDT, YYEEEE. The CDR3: CASGYRVEDTEAFF.

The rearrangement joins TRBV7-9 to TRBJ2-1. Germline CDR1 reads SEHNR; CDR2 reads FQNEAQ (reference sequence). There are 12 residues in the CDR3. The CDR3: CASSVRDNEQFF. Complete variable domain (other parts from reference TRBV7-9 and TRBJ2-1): DTGVSQNPRHKITKRGQNVTFRCDPISEHNRLYWYRQTLGQGPEFLTYFQNEAQLEKSRLLSDRFSAERPKGSFSTLEIQRTEQGDSAMYLCASSVRDNEQFFGPGTRLTVL.

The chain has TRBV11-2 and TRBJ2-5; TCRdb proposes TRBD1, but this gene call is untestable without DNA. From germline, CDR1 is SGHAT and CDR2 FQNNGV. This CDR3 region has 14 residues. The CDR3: CASSMGQGWETQYF.

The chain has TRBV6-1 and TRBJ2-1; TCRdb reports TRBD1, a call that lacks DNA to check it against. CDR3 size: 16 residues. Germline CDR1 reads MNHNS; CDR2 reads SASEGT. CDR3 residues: CASSVDNGGAYNEQFF.

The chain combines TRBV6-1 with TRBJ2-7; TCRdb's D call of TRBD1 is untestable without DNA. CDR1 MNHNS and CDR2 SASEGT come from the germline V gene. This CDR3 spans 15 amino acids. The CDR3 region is CASRRDRSRFYEQYF.

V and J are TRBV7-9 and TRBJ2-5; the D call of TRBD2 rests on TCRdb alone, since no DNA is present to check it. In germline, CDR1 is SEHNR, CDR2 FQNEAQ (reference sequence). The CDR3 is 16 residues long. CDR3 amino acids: CASSLEGPGREETQYF.

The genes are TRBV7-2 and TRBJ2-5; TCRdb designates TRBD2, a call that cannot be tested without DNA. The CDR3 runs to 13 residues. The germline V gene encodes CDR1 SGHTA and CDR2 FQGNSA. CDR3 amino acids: CASSARLAETQYF.

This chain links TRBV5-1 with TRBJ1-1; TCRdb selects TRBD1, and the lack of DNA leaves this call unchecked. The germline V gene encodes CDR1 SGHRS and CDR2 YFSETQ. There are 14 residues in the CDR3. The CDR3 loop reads CASSWPGQNTEAFF.

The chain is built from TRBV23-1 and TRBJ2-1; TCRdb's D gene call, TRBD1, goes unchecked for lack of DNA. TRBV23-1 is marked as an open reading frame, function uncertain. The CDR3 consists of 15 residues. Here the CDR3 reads CASSPGQGSYNEQFF.

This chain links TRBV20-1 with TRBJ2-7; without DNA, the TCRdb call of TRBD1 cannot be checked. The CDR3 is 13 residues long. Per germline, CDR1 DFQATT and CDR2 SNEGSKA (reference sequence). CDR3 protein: CSAAPGGSGEQYF.

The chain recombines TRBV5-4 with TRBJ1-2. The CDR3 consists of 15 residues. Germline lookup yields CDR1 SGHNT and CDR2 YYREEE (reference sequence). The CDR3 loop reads CASRRQSGVSGGYTF.

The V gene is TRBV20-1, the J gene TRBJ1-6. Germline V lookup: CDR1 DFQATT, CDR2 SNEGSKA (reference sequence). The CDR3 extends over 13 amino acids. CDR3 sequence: CSATLPENSPLHF.

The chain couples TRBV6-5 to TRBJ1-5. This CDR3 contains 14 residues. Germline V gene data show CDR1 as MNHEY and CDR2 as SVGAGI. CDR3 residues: CASSYGVSGWPQHF.

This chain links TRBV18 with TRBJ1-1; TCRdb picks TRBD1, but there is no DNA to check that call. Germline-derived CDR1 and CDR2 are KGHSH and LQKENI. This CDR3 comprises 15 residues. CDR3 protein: CASSPWDREGTEAFF.

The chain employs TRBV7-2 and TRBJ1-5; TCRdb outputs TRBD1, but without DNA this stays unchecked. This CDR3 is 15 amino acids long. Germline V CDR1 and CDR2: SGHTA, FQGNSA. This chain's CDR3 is CASSLKTGTNQPQHF.

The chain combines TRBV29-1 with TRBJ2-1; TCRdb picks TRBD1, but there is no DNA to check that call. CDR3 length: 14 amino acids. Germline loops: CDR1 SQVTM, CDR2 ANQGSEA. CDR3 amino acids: CSVPGTGSYHEQFF.

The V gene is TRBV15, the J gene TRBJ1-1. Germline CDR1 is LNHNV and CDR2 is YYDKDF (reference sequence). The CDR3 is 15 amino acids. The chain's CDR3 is CATSRDLGRETEAFF. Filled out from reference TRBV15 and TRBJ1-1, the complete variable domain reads DAMVIQNPRYQVTQFGKPVTLSCSQTLNHNVMYWYQQKSSQAPKLLFHYYDKDFNNEADTPDNFQSRRPNTSFCFLDIRSPGLGDTAMYLCATSRDLGRETEAFFGQGTRLTVV.

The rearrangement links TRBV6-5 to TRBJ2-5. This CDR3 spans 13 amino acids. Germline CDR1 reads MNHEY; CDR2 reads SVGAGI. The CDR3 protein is CASSYGRQETQYF.

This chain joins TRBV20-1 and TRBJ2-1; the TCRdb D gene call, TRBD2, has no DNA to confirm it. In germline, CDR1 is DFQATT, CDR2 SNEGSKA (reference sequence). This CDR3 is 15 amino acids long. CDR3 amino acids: CSASVGTSEVNEQFF.

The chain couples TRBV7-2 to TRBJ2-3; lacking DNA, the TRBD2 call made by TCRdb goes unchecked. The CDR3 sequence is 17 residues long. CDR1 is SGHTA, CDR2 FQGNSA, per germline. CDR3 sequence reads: CASSLRAAGGRTDTQYF.

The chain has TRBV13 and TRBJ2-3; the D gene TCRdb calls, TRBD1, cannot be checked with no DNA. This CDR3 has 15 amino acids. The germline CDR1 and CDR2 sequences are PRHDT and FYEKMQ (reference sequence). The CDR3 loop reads CASSPPVRDTDTQYF.